The present T cell receptor (beta chain) was sequenced within a study of T-cell reconstitution after alpha-beta-depleted transplantation in children. For TCRbeta, the library was prepared with unique molecular identifiers. TCRdb re-analysed the PCR reads in MiXCR, keeping a single row per CDR3 protein. The sample includes a few hundred thousand distinct CDR3 sequences, roughly an eighth of them seen just once. V was pared by 2 bases and J by 4 bases, with 9 bases between. Germline CDR1 is LGHDT and CDR2 is YNNKEL (reference sequence). This CDR3 has 14 amino acids. The chain is built from TRBV3-1 and TRBJ2-1; no reliable D call. The clonotype originates from a human donor who donated a stem cell graft to a child with combined immunodeficiency. The input for sequencing was PBMCs from the stem cell graft donor, taken from the stem cell graft. As DNA, the CDR3 is TGTGCCAGCAGCCAATCTTGGGGTTACAATGAGCAGTTCTTC. Amino acid sequence: CASSQSWGYNEQFF.